These 16 T cell receptor beta chains were sequenced from one sample in a study of blood T cells in healthy people across ages. A J-beta primer mix and a sample-barcoded 5' primer were used in a second PCR of about 7 to 12 cycles. TCRdb called the 5' RACE reads again in MiXCR, with one record for every CDR3 protein. This sample has roughly 800,000 distinct CDR3 sequences, with 58% found just once. The sample was blood. The receptors originated from a man aged 25-45 years in good health.

The sample holds a few counts of this clonotype. The V and J genes are TRBV20-1 and TRBJ2-1, with D possibly TRBD1 on 6 matching bases. V gave up 3 bases and J gave up 6 bases, with 6 bases separating them. CDR3 size: 11 residues. Germline V CDR1 and CDR2: DFQATT, SNEGSKA (reference sequence). The CDR3 reads CSASRGNEQFF. CDR3 nucleotide sequence: TGCAGTGCTAGCAGGGGCAATGAGCAGTTCTTC.

A remark on this clonotype: The junction departs from the called germline gene at one end, perhaps through a read error. CDR3 sequence: CASSLGDRGTQYF. The DNA for the CDR3 is TGTGCTAGCAGCTTGGGGGATCGGGGGACCCAGTACTTC. This rearrangement joins TRBV7-7 to TRBJ2-5, with D perhaps matching TRBD1 or TRBD2 (5 bases each). This CDR3 comprises 13 residues. The germline V gene has CDR1 SSHAT and CDR2 FNYEAQ (reference sequence). The whole variable domain, remainder taken from reference TRBV7-7 and TRBJ2-5, is GAGVSQSPRYKVTKRGQDVTLRCDPISSHATLYWYQQALGQGPEFLTYFNYEAQPDKSGLPSDRFSAERPEGSISTLTIQRTEQRDSAMYRCASSLGDRGTQYFGPGTRLLVL.

This clonotype was seen more than once but under ten times. The chain couples TRBV7-2 to TRBJ1-4; weak D call: TRBD1 (5 bases). With 3 bases removed from V and 6 bases from J, the gap between germline ends came to 14 bases. The CDR3 totals 15 residues. Germline V gene sequence: CDR1 SGHTA, CDR2 FQGNSA. This chain's CDR3 is CASSFGGGADEKLFF. The CDR3 DNA sequence: TGTGCCAGCAGCTTTGGGGGGGGAGCTGATGAAAAACTGTTTTTT.

This chain connects TRBV6-6 to TRBJ1-6; 9 nucleotides match TRBD1. The V and J ends lost 2 bases and 9 bases, in that order; junction bases with no gene match: 5. This CDR3 comprises 15 residues. Germline V gives CDR1 MNHNY, CDR2 SVGAGI (reference sequence). Written as DNA, the CDR3 is TGTGCCAGCAGTTACGGACAGGGGACGCCTTCACCCCTCCACTTT. It yields the protein CASSYGQGTPSPLHF.

This clonotype was found many times. The chain carries TRBV7-2 and TRBJ2-5; D assignment may be TRBD1 or TRBD2 (6 bases each). CDR1 is SGHTA and CDR2 is FQGNSA in the germline V gene. The CDR3 consists of 16 residues. V was shortened by 2 bases and J by 5 bases, with 18 bases between the two germline ends. CDR3 sequence: CASSLSGGLLMETQYF. In DNA, the CDR3 is TGTGCCAGCAGCTTATCTGGGGGGCTTCTAATGGAGACCCAGTACTTC.

This clonotype was counted only a few times. This chain connects TRBV7-3 to TRBJ2-1; D is unresolved. With 4 bases removed from V and 10 bases from J, the gap between germline ends came to 14 bases. This CDR3 is 13 amino acids long. CDR1 SGHTA and CDR2 FQGTGA come from the germline V gene. Here the CDR3 reads CASSSNSFSEQFF. The CDR3, as DNA: TGTGCCAGCAGCTCCAACTCGTTCAGCGAGCAGTTCTTC.

J is TRBJ2-3 and V is TRBV20-1; D ambiguous. This CDR3 spans 14 amino acids. CDR1 is DFQATT, CDR2 SNEGSKA, per germline (reference sequence). The V gene lost 0 bases and the J gene lost 2 bases, with 9 bases spanning the gap. The CDR3 DNA follows: TGCAGTGCTAGAGATCCGAGGTTCACAGATACGCAGTATTTT. It specifies CSARDPRFTDTQYF.

This chain uses TRBV10-3 with TRBJ2-3; 7 positions match TRBD2. CDR1 is ENHRY and CDR2 is SYGVKD in the germline V gene. J was trimmed by 2 bases and V by 8 bases; bases with no gene match: 7. There are 14 residues in the CDR3. The DNA of the CDR3 is TGTGCCATCGGAACCGGGACTATCACAGATACGCAGTATTTT. Its protein product is CAIGTGTITDTQYF.

V and J are TRBV20-1 and TRBJ2-3, with D possibly TRBD2 on 7 matching bases. The CDR3 is 15 residues long. The germline V gene has CDR1 DFQATT and CDR2 SNEGSKA (reference sequence). V lost 2 bases and J lost 3, with 15 bases in between. The CDR3 loop reads CSARSEGGVTDTQYF. The CDR3 nucleotides read TGCAGTGCTAGATCGGAGGGGGGGGTAACAGATACGCAGTATTTT.

The chain is built from TRBV3-1 and TRBJ2-5; D gene ambiguous. Looked up from germline, CDR1 is LGHDT and CDR2 is YNNKEL (reference sequence). The CDR3 extends over 14 amino acids. Deletions cut 4 bases from V and 2 bases from J, with 11 bases between. CDR3 bases: TGTGCCAGCAGCCCCACCAGGAATCAAGAGACCCAGTACTTC. This gives the protein CASSPTRNQETQYF.

The chain couples TRBV20-1 to TRBJ2-7; D is unresolved. The CDR3 extends over 15 amino acids. Trimming left V 0 bases short and J 1 base short, with 13 bases between. Germline CDR1 and CDR2: DFQATT and SNEGSKA (reference sequence). The chain's CDR3 is CSARDRRQLSYEQYF. The CDR3 bases are TGCAGTGCTAGAGACCGACGCCAACTTTCCTACGAGCAGTACTTC.

Details on this clonotype: The junction departs from germline at one end; a sequencing error may be responsible. The rearrangement joins TRBV7-8 to TRBJ2-1; D unclear. The length of the CDR3 is 11 residues. Germline CDR1 is SGHVS and CDR2 is FQNEAQ. CDR3 region: CVSSLGNEQFF. For the CDR3, the DNA is TGTGTCAGCAGCTTAGGCAATGAGCAGTTCTTC.

The chain uses TRBV7-3 and TRBJ2-7; D not certain. The CDR3 spans 14 residues. The V gene lost 5 bases and the J gene lost 4 bases, with 15 bases spanning the gap. In germline, CDR1 is SGHTA, CDR2 FQGTGA. The DNA for the CDR3 is TGTGCCAGCAGCCTACAACCCTCCGTTTACGAGCAGTACTTC. Translating gives CASSLQPSVYEQYF.

The V and J genes are TRBV7-2 and TRBJ2-7; D call uncertain. CDR1 is SGHTA and CDR2 is FQGNSA in the germline V gene. The V gene lost 1 base and the J gene lost 1 base, with 8 bases spanning the gap. The CDR3 contains 14 residues. The CDR3 region is CASSLVAASYEQYF. The CDR3 coding sequence is TGTGCCAGCAGCTTAGTGGCGGCTTCCTACGAGCAGTACTTC.

The chain joins TRBV29-1 to TRBJ2-5; no firm D call. Trimming stripped 5 bases from V and 1 base from J, with 11 bases between. Per germline, CDR1 SQVTM and CDR2 ANQGSEA. The CDR3 sequence is 13 residues long. In DNA, the CDR3 is TGCAGCGTTACCATAACCATCCAAGAGACCCAGTACTTC. This translates into CSVTITIQETQYF.

The genes are TRBV15 and TRBJ2-7; possibly TRBD1 for D (6 bases). V was cut by 4 bases and J by 3 bases, with 10 bases left in between. The germline CDR1 and CDR2 sequences are LNHNV and YYDKDF (reference sequence). The length of the CDR3 is 13 residues. CDR3 bases: TGTGCCACCAGCACCGGACAGCTCTACGAGCAGTACTTC. Translated, it gives CATSTGQLYEQYF.